The rows below give T cell receptor beta chains drawn from one sample of a study of cytomegalovirus exposure and HLA in healthy donors. Assay used: immunoSEQ multiplex PCR; TCRdb lists only in-frame clones, some missing. The sample has 120,000 or so clones; approximately 87% are singletons. What was sequenced was PBMCs. These TCRs come from a man in his late teens or twenties in good health and CMV-seropositive. The CDR3 runs from the conserved cysteine through the conserved F or W. A D gene is named only where the DNA matches it firmly. Only part of the rows carry a size: once, few, many, or a class if the clone is expanded.

TRBJ2-7 TRBV21-1 NA NA TGTGCCAGCCACGGGGGGCCTATTTCCTACGAGCAGTACTTC CASHGGPISYEQYF
TRBJ1-4 TRBV5-1 NA NA TGCGCCAGCAGCTCAGAGGGAAATGAAAAACTGTTTTTT CASSSEGNEKLFF
TRBJ1-6 TRBV2 NA NA TGTGCCAGCAGGAGTACGTATAATTCACCCCTCCACTTT CASRSTYNSPLHF
TRBJ2-5 TRBV6-1 NA once TGTGCCAGCAGCCCATGGGCCCGGGAGACCCAGTACTTC CASSPWARETQYF
TRBJ1-2 TRBV29-1 NA NA TGCAGCGGTGCGTGGGGGGACTATGGCTACACCTTC CSGAWGDYGYTF
TRBJ2-5 TRBV30 NA NA TGTGCCTGGAGTGTAGGTGCTAGAGAGACCCAGTACTTC CAWSVGARETQYF
TRBJ2-7 TRBV7-9 TRBD1 NA TGTGCCAGCAGCTTAGCGGACAGGGGTCTGTACGAGCAGTACTTC CASSLADRGLYEQYF
TRBJ2-7 TRBV6-1 TRBD2 NA TGTGCCAGCAGTGAAGGGACTAGCGGGGGGTTTTCCTACGAGCAGTACTTC CASSEGTSGGFSYEQYF
TRBJ2-1 TRBV6-6 TRBD2 NA TGTGCCAGCAGTCTCCCGACTAGCGGGGGTAATGAGCAGTTCTTC CASSLPTSGGNEQFF
TRBJ2-3 TRBV7-3 TRBD2 NA TGTGCCAGCAGTTTTAGCGGGGGGCGGACAGATACGCAGTATTTT CASSFSGGRTDTQYF
TRBJ2-4 TRBV4-1 TRBD2 NA TGCGCCAGCAGCCATGTGGGGGGGGAGGTCGGAAACATTCAGTACTTC CASSHVGGEVGNIQYF
TRBJ2-3 TRBV5-1 TRBD1 once TGCGCCAGCAGCTCTAGGACGGGACAGGAAAGTGTCCGGACGAACACAGATACGCAGTATTTT CASSSRTGQESVRTNTDTQYF
TRBJ1-2 TRBV28 TRBD1 once TGTGCCAGCAGTTTACCGGCCGGGACAGGGGCCTCTGGCTACACCTTC CASSLPAGTGASGYTF
TRBJ1-2 TRBV25-1 NA NA TGTGCCAGCAGTGAATATGAACAGGATGGCTACACCTTC CASSEYEQDGYTF
TRBJ2-6 TRBV30 NA NA TGTGCCTGGAGAGATCCGGGACACCTCTCTGGGGCCAACGTCCTGACTTTC CAWRDPGHLSGANVLTF
TRBJ2-1 TRBV27 TRBD2 NA TGTGCCAGCAGCTTTACTAGCGGCGCCTACAATGAGCAGTTCTTC CASSFTSGAYNEQFF
TRBJ1-5 TRBV5-4 NA NA TGTGCCAGCAGCTTGGGTCTTGATCAGCCCCAGCATTTT CASSLGLDQPQHF
TRBJ1-2 TRBV10-1 NA NA TGCGCCAGCAGTGAGGCGGTGAACTATGGCTACACCTTC CASSEAVNYGYTF
TRBJ1-2 TRBV6-5 TRBD1 NA TGTGCCAGCAGCAGACAGGGGGGCGCCGATGGCTACACCTTC CASSRQGGADGYTF
TRBJ1-1 TRBV27 NA NA TGTGCCAGCAGTTTATCGAACGGGGGATCTAACACTGAAGCTTTCTTT CASSLSNGGSNTEAFF
TRBJ2-2 TRBV9 NA NA TGTGCCAGCAGTCTTTGGGGGGGGCCGGACACCGGGGAGCTGTTTTTT CASSLWGGPDTGELFF
TRBJ2-3 TRBV29-1 TRBD1 NA TGCAGCCTGAGGACAGGGGGCATGGATACGCAGTATTTT CSLRTGGMDTQYF
TRBJ1-1 TRBV15 TRBD1 NA TGTGCCACCGGATCCGACAGGGCGAACACTGAAGCTTTCTTT CATGSDRANTEAFF
TRBJ2-4 TRBV29-1 NA NA TGCAGCGTGAGATCCAAAAACATTCAGTACTTC CSVRSKNIQYF
TRBJ2-3 TRBV5-1 TRBD1 NA TGCGCCAGCAGACAAACAGGGGGGAGCACAGATACGCAGTATTTT CASRQTGGSTDTQYF
TRBJ2-3 TRBV6-4 NA once TGTGCCAGCAGTGACCACGAACCGGGGTTTAGCACAGATACGCAGTATTTT CASSDHEPGFSTDTQYF
TRBJ2-7 TRBV2 TRBD1 NA TGTGCCAGCAAGACAGGGGGGACCTACGAGCAGTACTTC CASKTGGTYEQYF